This T cell receptor beta chain originates from a study of cytomegalovirus exposure and HLA in healthy donors. Germline loops: CDR1 SGHRS, CDR2 YFSETQ. The junction had 8 bases not matched to a gene; V was cut back by 6 bases and J by 2 bases. This CDR3 spans 15 amino acids. With 60 Vbeta and 13 Jbeta primers, the PCR was carried out. Produced via immunoSEQ multiplex PCR; TCRdb's table is partial and in-frame only. The sample has some 140,000 clones, under 80% seen once. The sequencing sample was made of PBMCs. The chain is built from TRBV5-1 and TRBJ2-5; 9 bases align to TRBD2. The clonotype comes from a man aged 25-40 years in good health and CMV-seronegative. The CDR3 loop is CASTLLAGIQETQYF. DNA of the CDR3: TGCGCCAGCACGTTGCTAGCGGGGATACAAGAGACCCAGTACTTC.